One sample yielded the 4 T cell receptor beta chains listed below, sequenced in a study of Ad26.COV2.S vaccination and SARS-CoV-2 variants. Sample treatment: roughly 20 received Ad26.COV2.S at low or high dose, single or two shots; 5 received placebo; per-sample allocation not given. The investigators took samples on day 63 after the first vaccine or placebo injection. Sequenced by immunoSEQ multiplex PCR; TCRdb stores in-frame clones only, minus some. The repertoire has 300,000 to 400,000 clones, 65% to 90% of them found once; the top ten carry over 8.5%. The sequencing used peripheral blood, collected in a trial of Ad26.COV2.S vaccine versus placebo. These receptor sequences come from a person aged 18-65 years who received the Ad26.COV2.S COVID-19 vaccine or a placebo.

The chain carries TRBV21-1 and TRBJ1-4; the table's D call of TRBD1 was not tested on the DNA. TRBV21-1 is designated a pseudogene. This CDR3 is 13 amino acids long. CDR3 sequence (DNA): TGTGCCATAGCATCAGGGGCTAATGAAAAACTGTTTTTT. Protein product: CAIASGANEKLFF.

This clone was observed once. The chain uses TRBV7-2 and TRBJ2-2, with 10 bases lining up with TRBD1. Germline-derived CDR1 and CDR2 are SGHTA and FQGNSA. J was trimmed by 4 bases and V by 1 base; bases with no gene match: 3. The length of the CDR3 is 16 residues. This chain's CDR3 is CASSLDGTGATGELFF. The CDR3 region has the DNA TGTGCCAGCAGCTTAGATGGGACAGGGGCCACCGGGGAGCTGTTTTTT. Complete variable domain (other parts from reference TRBV7-2 and TRBJ2-2): GAGVSQSPSNKVTEKGKDVELRCDPISGHTALYWYRQSLGQGLEFLIYFQGNSAPDKSGLPSDRFSAERTGGSVSTLTIQRTQQEDSAVYLCASSLDGTGATGELFFGEGSRLTVL.

This chain links TRBV27 with TRBJ1-2; TRBD1 matches 11 bases. This CDR3 spans 17 amino acids. Trimming at V came to 2 bases and at J to 4 bases, leaving 9 bases not matched to a gene. The germline V gene has CDR1 MNHEY and CDR2 SMNVEV (reference sequence). CDR3 sequence: CASSLTIGQGASYGYTF. In nucleotides, the CDR3 is TGTGCCAGCAGTTTAACGATAGGACAGGGGGCGAGCTATGGCTACACCTTC.

The chain recombines TRBV6-5 with TRBJ1-1, with D unresolved. Germline CDR1 MNHEY, CDR2 SVGAGI. Trimming cost V 6 bases and J 0 bases, with 8 bases left between them. This CDR3 region has 13 residues. Written as DNA, the CDR3 is TGTGCCAGCAGACAGACTTTGAACACTGAAGCTTTCTTT. Encoded protein: CASRQTLNTEAFF.